What follows are 6 T cell receptor beta chains derived from one specimen sequenced in a study of T cell changes during pregnancy in multiple sclerosis. The table came from immunoSEQ multiplex PCR; TCRdb's copy has only in-frame clones and leaves some out. The sample lists tens of thousands of clones, more than 75% occurring once. The sequencing used peripheral blood, collected in the third trimester of pregnancy. The receptors originated from a female donor in good health, enrolled as a control in a pregnancy study.

The chain recombines TRBV7-3 with TRBJ2-1; TRBD2 aligns across 9 bases. J lost 5 bases, V lost 3 bases, and 5 bases had no gene match. Germline V gene sequence: CDR1 SGHTA, CDR2 FQGTGA. This CDR3 comprises 15 residues. This chain's CDR3 is CASSFKAGGNNEQFF. The CDR3 region has the DNA TGTGCCAGCAGCTTCAAAGCGGGGGGCAACAATGAGCAGTTCTTC.

CDR3 DNA sequence: TGTGCCAGCAGACCAGACAGGTTCTCTGGAAACACCATATATTTT. Protein: CASRPDRFSGNTIYF. The chain couples TRBV7-9 to TRBJ1-3; D is perhaps TRBD1 (6 bases). The V end was cut by 6 bases, the J end by 0 bases, with 12 bases between. Per the germline V gene, CDR1 is SEHNR and CDR2 is FQNEAQ (reference sequence). This CDR3 is 15 amino acids long.

This chain links TRBV6-6 with TRBJ1-3; maybe TRBD1 (5 bases). The CDR3 is 15 amino acids. Deletions cut 1 base from V and 2 bases from J, with 9 bases between. The V gene's germline CDR1 is MNHNY and CDR2 SVGAGI (reference sequence). CDR3 bases: TGTGCCAGCAGTTACTTTCAGGGAACTGGAAACACCATATATTTT. Encoded protein: CASSYFQGTGNTIYF.

This sequence joins TRBV6-4 and TRBJ1-6, with D perhaps matching TRBD1 (5 bases). The CDR3 runs 16 residues. V lost 5 bases and J lost 6, with 17 bases in between. CDR1 MRHNA and CDR2 SNTAGT come from the germline V gene. In nucleotides, the CDR3 is TGTGCCAGCAGTCCCTCCCCCGACAGACCTAATTCACCCCTCCACTTT. This encodes CASSPSPDRPNSPLHF.

In DNA form, the CDR3 reads TGTGCCAGCAGCTCACTGACAGGGGGCTCCTACAATGAGCAGTTCTTC. This encodes CASSSLTGGSYNEQFF. The V and J genes are TRBV7-6 and TRBJ2-1; 9 positions match TRBD1. There are 16 residues in the CDR3. Germline CDR1 SGHVS, CDR2 FNYEAQ. The V segment lost 4 bases and the J segment 0 bases; nucleotides outside the gene matches: 4.

V gene TRBV4-1 combines with J gene TRBJ2-3; a weak D match, TRBD1 (5 bases). CDR1 and CDR2 from the germline V gene are MGHRA and YSYEKL. Deletions cut 4 bases from V and 3 bases from J, with 8 bases between. The CDR3 consists of 13 residues. CDR3 bases: TGCGCCAGCAGCCCCCCAGGGACAGATACGCAGTATTTT. Its protein product is CASSPPGTDTQYF.